This is a list of T cell receptor beta chains from one sample in a study of T cells in Graves' hyperthyroidism and ophthalmopathy. Each CDR3 protein gets one entry after TCRdb re-called the multiplex PCR reads with MiXCR. Of around 420,000 distinct CDR3 sequences in the sample, roughly 13% were seen once. The source material was blood. These receptors all stem from a woman aged 18-29 years with Graves' hyperthyroidism. Each CDR3 is given with its conserved first and last residue. A D gene is named only where the DNA matches it firmly. Clone size, where shown, is once, few, many, or a class for clones that have expanded.

clone size,D gene,V gene,J gene,CDR3 protein
NA,TRBD1,TRBV7-8,TRBJ2-7,CASSLGIEWTGSYEQYF
NA,NA,TRBV19,TRBJ2-7,CASSTSRGEQYF
NA,TRBD1,TRBV12-3/TRBV12-4,TRBJ1-1,CASSLTGNAEAFF
NA,TRBD2,TRBV27,TRBJ2-7,CASSRPGRGTNEQYF
few,TRBD1,TRBV6-1,TRBJ1-4,CASSGGQGAVGEKLFF
many,NA,TRBV12-3/TRBV12-4,TRBJ2-7,CASGDGGSHERYF
many,TRBD2,TRBV20-1,TRBJ2-5,CSASGASGNQETQYF
many,TRBD2,TRBV5-1,TRBJ2-1,CASSWTSGRLSYNEQFF
many,TRBD2,TRBV24-1,TRBJ2-1,CATSDLQGGRTDNEQFF
many,TRBD1,TRBV20-1,TRBJ1-6,CSARADRGRDNSPLHF
few,NA,TRBV7-9,TRBJ1-2,CASSKVQGTNYGYTF
NA,NA,TRBV5-6,TRBJ2-1,CASSLPGEIYNEQFF
many,TRBD2,TRBV5-5,TRBJ2-1,CASSLASGSGNEQFF
many,NA,TRBV30,TRBJ1-1,CAWSGGGANTEAFF
many,NA,TRBV5-8,TRBJ1-2,CASRRDGVYGYTF
NA,NA,TRBV20-1,TRBJ1-5,CSARDLQPLNQPQHF
few,NA,TRBV3-1,TRBJ2-2,CASSPDSYTGELFF
many,TRBD1,TRBV7-7,TRBJ2-1,CASSLRDRGRSPYNEQFF
NA,TRBD2,TRBV7-6,NA,CASSLGPGLATETQFF
NA,NA,TRBV20-1,TRBJ1-5,CSASANSNQPQHF
many,NA,TRBV6-1,TRBJ2-2,CASSGSANTGELFF
few,TRBD1,TRBV7-9,TRBJ1-2,CASSRTGAGSYGYTF
many,NA,TRBV27,TRBJ2-3,CASSEGKIPAADTQYF
many,TRBD2,TRBV20-1,TRBJ2-3,CSARDKVSSGSSTDTQYF
many,NA,TRBV6-1,TRBJ2-4,CASSGSSQNIQYF
many,TRBD1,TRBV6-2/TRBV6-3,TRBJ2-7,CASSYSGQKQYF
NA,TRBD2,TRBV6-1,TRBJ2-1,CASSSRSGRALYEQFF
few,NA,TRBV4-1,TRBJ2-6,CASSQEEGDLTF
many,TRBD2,TRBV7-6,TRBJ2-7,CASSSRLAGGNEQYF
many,NA,TRBV6-1,TRBJ1-1,CASNSDGGGTEAFF